This TCR beta chain comes out of a study of CD8+ T cells in alopecia areata. Background on the study: For the treated group, dosing was oral tofacitinib at 5 to 10 mg twice daily.

From germline, CDR1 is MNHEY and CDR2 SMNVEV (reference sequence). The length of the CDR3 is 15 residues. Trimming pared 6 bases from V and 5 bases from J, leaving 17 bases between. RNA extraction and reverse transcription yielded cDNA as sequencing template. Clones were read by immunoSEQ multiplex PCR, and TCRdb kept only the in-frame ones, dropping some. The sample records roughly 150,000 clones, roughly 64% being singletons. Alopecia areata patients had lesional scalp punch biopsies and peripheral blood taken from them. The sample was CD4+ T cells sorted from blood, taken at week 0. This clonotype was sampled from a human donor with alopecia areata. The V call is TRBV27, the J call TRBJ2-1; tentative D call: TRBD2 (6 bases). The CDR3 DNA is TGTGCCAGCAGCCGACTAGGTACACAAGACAATGAGCAGTTCTTC. Protein: CASSRLGTQDNEQFF.